The sequence of this T cell receptor beta chain was determined in a study of Graves' ophthalmopathy and Graves' hyperthyroidism. Study observations and caveats: Separation of ophthalmopathy from stable hyperthyroidism was achieved by a 13-signature model, at 85% to 90% sensitivity and under 82% specificity. The model's prediction of ophthalmopathy progression had about 70% sensitivity and roughly 77% specificity.

For repertoire sequencing, the TCR beta CDR3 regions were amplified from RNA transcripts. The library came from an HTBI-primed first-round RT-PCR and a second-round multiplex PCR. TCRdb reprocessed the multiplex PCR reads via MiXCR and lists one record per CDR3 protein. This table has a few hundred thousand distinct CDR3 sequences, 17% appearing once. There are many counts of this clonotype. No antigen is known for it. J was trimmed by 4 bases and V by 10 bases; bases with no gene match: 7. CDR1 is ENHRY, CDR2 SYGVKD, per germline. This CDR3 contains 14 residues. Hyperthyroidism was considered stable when no ophthalmopathy appeared within 18 months of follow-up.

The sequencing input was peripheral blood. J is TRBJ2-7 and V is TRBV10-3; TRBD2 agrees at 13 bases. This receptor was taken from an adult woman with stable Graves' hyperthyroidism. The CDR3 loop reads CATDWGLAGYEQYF. The CDR3 DNA is TGTGCCACCGACTGGGGACTAGCGGGATACGAGCAGTACTTC.